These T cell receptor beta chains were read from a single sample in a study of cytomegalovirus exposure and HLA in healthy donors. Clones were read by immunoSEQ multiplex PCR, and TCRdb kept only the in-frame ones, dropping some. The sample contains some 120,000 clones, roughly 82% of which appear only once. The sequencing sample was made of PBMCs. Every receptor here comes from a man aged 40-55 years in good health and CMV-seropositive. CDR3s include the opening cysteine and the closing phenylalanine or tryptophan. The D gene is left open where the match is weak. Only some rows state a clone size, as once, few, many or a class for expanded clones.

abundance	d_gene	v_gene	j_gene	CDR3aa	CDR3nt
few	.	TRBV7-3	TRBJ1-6	CASSLILRGNSPLHF	TGTGCCAGCAGCTTAATCCTCCGGGGGAATTCACCCCTCCACTTT
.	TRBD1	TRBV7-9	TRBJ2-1	CASRTGGWDEQFF	TGTGCCAGCAGGACAGGGGGTTGGGATGAGCAGTTCTTC
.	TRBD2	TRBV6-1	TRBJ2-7	CASSLGGGYEQYF	TGTGCCAGCAGCCTTGGCGGGGGCTACGAGCAGTACTTC
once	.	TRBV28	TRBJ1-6	CASAGRGSHNSPLHF	TGTGCCTCTGCGGGTCGGGGATCCCATAATTCACCCCTCCACTTT
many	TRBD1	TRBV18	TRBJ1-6	CASSRGQADSPLHF	TGTGCCAGCTCACGAGGACAGGCGGATTCACCCCTCCACTTT
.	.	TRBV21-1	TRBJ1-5	CASSKWAGDPPPNQPQHF	TGTGCCAGCAGCAAATGGGCAGGGGATCCTCCGCCAAATCAGCCCCAGCATTTT
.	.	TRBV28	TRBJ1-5	CASGHGGGNQPQHF	TGTGCCAGCGGACATGGAGGGGGCAATCAGCCCCAGCATTTT
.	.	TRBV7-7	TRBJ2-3	CASSPSSGTDTQYF	TGTGCTAGCAGTCCTAGCAGTGGGACAGATACGCAGTATTTT
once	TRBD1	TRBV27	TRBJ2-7	CASSLRYENRQGGYEQYF	TGTGCCAGCAGTTTACGTTATGAGAACAGACAGGGCGGGTACGAGCAGTACTTC
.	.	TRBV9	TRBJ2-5	CASSEQGNPQETQYF	TGTGCCAGCAGCGAACAGGGAAACCCCCAAGAGACCCAGTACTTC
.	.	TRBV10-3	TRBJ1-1	CAISAGQGNTEAFF	TGTGCCATCAGTGCTGGTCAGGGGAACACTGAAGCTTTCTTT
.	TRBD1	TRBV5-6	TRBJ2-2	CASSDRDRELAGELFF	TGTGCCAGCAGCGACCGGGACAGGGAATTGGCCGGGGAGCTGTTTTTT
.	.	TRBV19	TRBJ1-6	CASSAWDFENSPLHF	TGTGCCAGTAGTGCATGGGACTTTGAGAATTCACCCCTCCACTTT
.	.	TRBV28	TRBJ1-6	CASSFAGDGSPLHF	TGTGCCAGCAGTTTTGCAGGGGATGGTTCACCCCTCCACTTT
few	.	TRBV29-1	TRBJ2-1	CSVEEGKKGSNEQFF	TGCAGCGTTGAAGAGGGTAAAAAGGGGTCGAATGAGCAGTTCTTC
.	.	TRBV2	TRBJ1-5	CASKSRASNQPQHF	TGTGCCAGCAAATCCAGGGCTAGCAATCAGCCCCAGCATTTT
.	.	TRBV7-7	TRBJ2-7	CASSPSVGTYEQYF	TGTGCTAGCAGCCCCAGCGTAGGCACCTACGAGCAGTACTTC
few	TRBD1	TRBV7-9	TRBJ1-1	CASSQRDSLNTEAFF	TGTGCCAGCAGCCAAAGGGACAGTTTGAACACTGAAGCTTTCTTT
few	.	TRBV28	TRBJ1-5	CASSSAGGSNQPQHF	TGTGCCAGCAGTTCCGCCGGGGGGAGCAATCAGCCCCAGCATTTT
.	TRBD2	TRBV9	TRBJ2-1	CASSVDQRGASTHNEQFF	TGTGCCAGCAGCGTAGACCAGCGGGGGGCCTCAACCCACAATGAGCAGTTCTTC
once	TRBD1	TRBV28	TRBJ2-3	CASSPGGGTDTQYF	TGTGCCAGCAGTCCAGGGGGCGGCACAGATACGCAGTATTTT
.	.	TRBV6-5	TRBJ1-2	CASTGGFGGYTF	TGTGCCAGCACCGGGGGATTCGGGGGCTACACCTTC
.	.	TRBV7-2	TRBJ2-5	CASSPGAGYQETQYF	TGTGCCAGCAGCCCCGGGGCGGGGTACCAAGAGACCCAGTACTTC
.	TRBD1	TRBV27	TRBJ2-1	CASSSLGDRGYNEQFF	TGTGCCAGCAGTTCCCTAGGGGACAGGGGCTACAATGAGCAGTTCTTC
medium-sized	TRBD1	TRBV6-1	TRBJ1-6	CASSEQGWFWDRGYNSPLHF	TGTGCCAGCAGTGAACAGGGATGGTTCTGGGACAGAGGATATAATTCACCCCTCCACTTT
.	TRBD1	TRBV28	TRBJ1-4	CAGSRAGGNEKLFF	TGTGCCGGGTCCCGGGCAGGGGGCAATGAAAAACTGTTTTTT
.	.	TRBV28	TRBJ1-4	CASSLALDEKLFF	TGTGCCAGCAGTTTGGCCTTGGATGAAAAACTGTTTTTT
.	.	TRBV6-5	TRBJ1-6	CASRQTGDLKVHF	TGTGCCAGCAGACAAACGGGGGACCTCAAGGTCCACTTT
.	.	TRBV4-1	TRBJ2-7	CASSRQHTSTSYEQYF	TGCGCCAGCAGCCGACAACACACATCAACCTCCTACGAGCAGTACTTC
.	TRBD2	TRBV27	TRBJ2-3	CASSLRGAGGYRYTDTQYF	TGTGCCAGCAGTTTAAGGGGGGCGGGGGGGTACCGCTACACAGATACGCAGTATTTT
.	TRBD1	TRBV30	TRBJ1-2	CAWTTGGYGYTF	TGTGCCTGGACCACAGGGGGTTATGGCTACACCTTC
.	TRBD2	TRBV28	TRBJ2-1	CASRPGSGGRLDNEQFF	TGTGCCAGCAGGCCCGGTAGCGGGGGGCGCCTAGACAATGAGCAGTTCTTC
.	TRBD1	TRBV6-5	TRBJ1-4	CASKNRQGREKLFF	TGTGCCAGCAAAAACCGACAGGGCCGCGAAAAACTGTTTTTT
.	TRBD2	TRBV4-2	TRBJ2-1	CASSQEGVLAGSEQFF	TGTGCCAGCAGCCAAGAGGGTGTACTAGCGGGGAGTGAGCAGTTCTTC
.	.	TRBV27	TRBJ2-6	CASSSPGGSGANVLTF	TGTGCCAGCAGTTCCCCCGGGGGCTCTGGGGCCAACGTCCTGACTTTC
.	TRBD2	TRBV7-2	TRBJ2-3	CASSLVLAGGIDTQYF	TGTGCCAGCAGCTTAGTCCTAGCGGGGGGGATAGATACGCAGTATTTT
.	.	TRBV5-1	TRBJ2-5	CASSLVLGQGETQYF	TGCGCCAGCAGCTTGGTGTTAGGGCAGGGAGAGACCCAGTACTTC
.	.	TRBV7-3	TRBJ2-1	CASSLREPPNEQFF	TGTGCCAGCAGCTTAAGGGAGCCTCCCAATGAGCAGTTCTTC
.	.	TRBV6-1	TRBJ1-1	CASSEAGRPGGSRLF	TGTGCCAGCAGTGAAGCCGGACGGCCCGGGGGGTCTAGGCTCTTT
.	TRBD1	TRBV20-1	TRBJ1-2	CSMTGAAGYTF	TGCAGTATGACAGGGGCCGCTGGCTACACCTTC
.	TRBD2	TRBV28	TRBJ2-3	CASTRRGRRLAGTTDTQYF	TGTGCCAGCACCCGCCGGGGAAGGAGGCTAGCGGGGACCACAGATACGCAGTATTTT
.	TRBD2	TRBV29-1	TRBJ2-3	CSVEAATSGSTDTQYF	TGCAGCGTTGAAGCCGCGACTAGCGGTAGCACAGATACGCAGTATTTT
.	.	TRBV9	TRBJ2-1	CASSVEVRDSPNEQFF	TGTGCCAGCAGCGTAGAGGTCAGGGATTCACCCAATGAGCAGTTCTTC
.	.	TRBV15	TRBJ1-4	CATSREGRGTNEKLFF	TGTGCCACCAGCAGAGAGGGGAGGGGAACTAATGAAAAACTGTTTTTT
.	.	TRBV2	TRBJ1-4	CASSGGRDEKLFF	TGTGCCAGCAGTGGCGGGAGGGACGAAAAACTGTTTTTT
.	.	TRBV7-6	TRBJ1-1	CASSLGTHEAFF	TGTGCCAGCAGCTTAGGGACACATGAAGCTTTCTTT
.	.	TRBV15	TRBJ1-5	CATSRDLGGNQPQHF	TGTGCCACCAGCAGAGATCTAGGGGGCAATCAGCCCCAGCATTTT
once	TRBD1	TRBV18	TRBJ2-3	CASSTGGVTDTQYF	TGTGCCAGCTCAACAGGGGGCGTCACAGATACGCAGTATTTT
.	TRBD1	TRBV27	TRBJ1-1	CASSFRGQGTLSEAFF	TGTGCCAGCAGTTTTCGGGGACAGGGAACTTTGTCTGAAGCTTTCTTT
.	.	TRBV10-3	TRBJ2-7	CAISELGSGEQYF	TGTGCCATCAGTGAGTTGGGGAGCGGGGAGCAGTACTTC
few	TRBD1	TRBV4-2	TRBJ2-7	CASSRDSHEQYF	TGTGCCAGCAGCCGGGACAGCCACGAGCAGTACTTC
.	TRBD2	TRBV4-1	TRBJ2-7	CASSSRPQLAGEVYEQYF	TGCGCCAGCAGCTCTCGACCCCAACTAGCGGGGGAAGTCTACGAGCAGTACTTC
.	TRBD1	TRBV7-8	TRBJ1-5	CASSQDRGPGQPQHF	TGTGCCAGCAGTCAGGACAGGGGGCCGGGCCAGCCCCAGCATTTT
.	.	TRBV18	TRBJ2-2	CASQRDWDTGELFF	TGTGCCAGCCAAAGGGACTGGGACACCGGGGAGCTGTTTTTT
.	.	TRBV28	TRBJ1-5	CASSFSHELLSNQPQHF	TGTGCCAGCAGTTTTTCGCATGAGCTACTTAGCAATCAGCCCCAGCATTTT
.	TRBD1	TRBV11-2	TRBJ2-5	CASTLGGTGVETQYF	TGTGCCAGCACCCTGGGAGGGACAGGGGTGGAGACCCAGTACTTC
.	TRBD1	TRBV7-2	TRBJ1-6	CASSLGDRGDISPLHF	TGTGCCAGCAGCTTAGGGGACAGGGGTGACATTTCACCCCTCCACTTT